One sample yielded the 19 T cell receptor beta chains listed below, sequenced in a study of OX40 agonist ivuxolimab in advanced cancers. The repertoire was sequenced with immunoSEQ multiplex PCR; TCRdb's copy has only in-frame clones and lacks some. The profile shows some 63,000 clones, almost 95% of them singletons. The sample was CD4+ or CD8+ T cells sorted from blood, taken in a trial of the OX40 agonist ivuxolimab. All receptors come from an adult with an advanced solid tumor such as melanoma, head and neck, liver or kidney cancer.

The chain recombines TRBV9 with TRBJ2-7; 12 bases are shared with TRBD2. The V and J ends lost 2 bases and 2 bases, in that order; junction bases with no gene match: 2. CDR1 and CDR2 (germline): SGDLS, YYNGEE. The CDR3 totals 15 residues. CDR3 nucleotides: TGTGCCAGCAGCGTCGGACTAGCGGGAACCTACGAGCAGTACTTC. Amino acids: CASSVGLAGTYEQYF.

The V call is TRBV7-8, the J call TRBJ2-1; 7 bases map to TRBD1. Germline V gene data show CDR1 as SGHVS and CDR2 as FQNEAQ. J was trimmed by 0 bases and V by 5 bases; bases with no gene match: 10. The CDR3 length is 17 residues. CDR3 sequence (DNA): TGTGCCAGCAGCCAGTACAGGGGTTCGGTCTCCTACAATGAGCAGTTCTTC. This encodes CASSQYRGSVSYNEQFF. Full variable domain (outside the CDR3, taken from reference TRBV7-8 and TRBJ2-1): GAGVSQSPRYKVAKRGQDVALRCDPISGHVSLFWYQQALGQGPEFLTYFQNEAQLDKSGLPSDRFFAERPEGSVSTLKIQRTQQEDSAVYLCASSQYRGSVSYNEQFFGPGTRLTVL.

This clone came up once. The DNA for the CDR3 is TGTGCCAGCAGCTCCCCCCGAGCGGATGAGCAGTTCTTC. It codes for CASSSPRADEQFF. The rearrangement uses TRBV7-3 and TRBJ2-1, with D possibly being TRBD2 (5 bases). CDR1 is SGHTA, CDR2 FQGTGA, per germline. V was trimmed by 4 bases and J by 8 bases, leaving 12 bases between them. This CDR3 comprises 13 residues.

This rearrangement joins TRBV7-8 to TRBJ2-7; unclear D gene. V lost 0 bases to trimming and J lost 6 bases, with 15 bases between them. CDR3 size: 15 residues. CDR1 and CDR2 from the germline V gene are SGHVS and FQNEAQ. The CDR3 loop is CASSLAGPATREQYF. As DNA, the CDR3 is TGTGCCAGCAGCTTAGCGGGCCCCGCGACGCGCGAGCAGTACTTC.

This chain joins TRBV11-3 and TRBJ2-7; possibly TRBD1 for D (6 bases). Germline V lookup: CDR1 SGHNT, CDR2 YENEEA. The CDR3 has 16 amino acids. Trimming shortened V by 1 base and J by 4 bases, and 17 bases separated the two germline ends. For the CDR3, the DNA is TGTGCCAGCAGCTTAGCCAACCGGGACATAGCGTACGAGCAGTACTTC. Protein: CASSLANRDIAYEQYF.

The V call is TRBV7-2, the J call TRBJ2-4, with D possibly being TRBD1 (6 bases). V was pared by 5 bases and J by 0 bases, with 14 bases between. The CDR3 is 16 residues long. Germline lookup yields CDR1 SGHTA and CDR2 FQGNSA. The chain's CDR3 is CASSPPGELAKNIQYF. The CDR3 nucleotides read TGTGCCAGCAGCCCTCCAGGGGAACTAGCCAAAAACATTCAGTACTTC.

The chain employs TRBV29-1 and TRBJ2-1; 11 bases match TRBD2. The junction had 5 bases not matched to a gene; V was cut back by 2 bases and J by 5 bases. Germline-derived CDR1 and CDR2 are SQVTM and ANQGSEA. This CDR3 is 15 amino acids long. The CDR3 loop reads CSVELGLAVNNEQFF. The CDR3 nucleotides read TGCAGCGTTGAATTGGGACTAGCGGTTAACAATGAGCAGTTCTTC.

The chain recombines TRBV5-1 with TRBJ1-1; D possibly corresponds to TRBD1 (5 bases). The CDR3 has 14 residues. CDR1 is SGHRS, CDR2 YFSETQ, per germline. Trimming cost V 4 bases and J 1 base, with 11 bases left between them. CDR3 sequence: CASSPWGGNTEAFF. The CDR3 DNA reads TGCGCCAGCAGCCCCTGGGGGGGGAACACTGAAGCTTTCTTT. The variable domain in full, completed from reference TRBV5-1 and TRBJ1-1, reads KAGVTQTPRYLIKTRGQQVTLSCSPISGHRSVSWYQQTPGQGLQFLFEYFSETQRNKGNFPGRFSGRQFSNSRSEMNVSTLELGDSALYLCASSPWGGNTEAFFGQGTRLTVV.

V gene TRBV7-8 combines with J gene TRBJ1-5; no definite D call. This CDR3 has 17 residues. Germline CDR1 SGHVS, CDR2 FQNEAQ. The V and J ends lost 5 bases and 0 bases respectively, with 17 bases between them. CDR3 region: CASSRTQERNSNQPQHF. DNA for the CDR3: TGTGCCAGCAGCCGAACCCAGGAGAGGAATAGCAATCAGCCCCAGCATTTT.

The chain combines TRBV6-5 with TRBJ1-2; D unresolved. Trimming pared 7 bases from V and 10 bases from J, leaving 16 bases between. Germline CDR1 reads MNHEY; CDR2 reads SVGAGI. CDR3 length: 12 amino acids. The CDR3 DNA sequence: TGTGCCAGCAAGGGTCAGAGTATCGCCTACACCTTC. Its translation is CASKGQSIAYTF.

The genes are TRBV23-1 and TRBJ1-2; TRBD1 might be the D (5 bases). TRBV23-1 is designated an ORF whose function remains uncertain. This CDR3 spans 16 amino acids. V lost 2 bases and J lost 6, with 19 bases in between. The CDR3 protein is CASSQRPPGGGDGYTF. As DNA, the CDR3 is TGCGCCAGCAGTCAACGGCCCCCGGGGGGAGGAGATGGCTACACCTTC.

The chain combines TRBV28 with TRBJ2-5; a weak D match, TRBD1 (5 bases). CDR1 is MDHEN, CDR2 SYDVKM, per germline. V was trimmed by 6 bases and J by 3 bases, leaving 17 bases between them. This CDR3 comprises 15 residues. Here the CDR3 DNA reads TGTGCCAGCAGCCCGCCGCCAGGGCTAAAAGAGACCCAGTACTTC. It specifies CASSPPPGLKETQYF.

This chain connects TRBV19 to TRBJ2-1, with 8 bases matching TRBD1. Trimming removed 3 bases from V and 6 bases from J; junction bases left unmatched: 4. The germline V gene encodes CDR1 LNHDA and CDR2 SQIVND (reference sequence). The CDR3 contains 14 residues. CDR3: CASSIGQGPNEQFF. The CDR3 nucleotides read TGTGCCAGTAGTATCGGACAGGGCCCCAATGAGCAGTTCTTC.

This chain links TRBV6-6 with TRBJ2-7; the match to TRBD2 covers 7 bases. This CDR3 spans 14 amino acids. The V segment lost 6 bases and the J segment 10 bases; nucleotides outside the gene matches: 15. Germline V gene data show CDR1 as MNHNY and CDR2 as SVGAGI (reference sequence). Here the CDR3 reads CASSPDSGINYQYF. CDR3 sequence (DNA): TGTGCCAGCAGCCCAGACAGCGGGATAAATTATCAGTACTTC.

The chain uses TRBV27 and TRBJ2-1; 9 positions match TRBD2. J was trimmed by 12 bases and V by 0 bases; bases with no gene match: 12. CDR1 and CDR2 (germline): MNHEY, SMNVEV (reference sequence). The length of the CDR3 is 16 residues. The CDR3 here is CASSLSGIGAGGRQFF. Written as DNA, the CDR3 is TGTGCCAGCAGTTTATCTGGGATTGGAGCGGGAGGACGGCAGTTCTTC.

This chain uses TRBV4-1 with TRBJ2-1; TRBD2 aligns across 9 bases. CDR3 length equals 16 residues. The junction had 5 bases not matched to a gene; V was cut back by 1 base and J by 4 bases. Looked up from germline, CDR1 is MGHRA and CDR2 is YSYEKL. The CDR3 bases are TGCGCCAGCAGCCAAGGTCGCAGCGGGAGGTACAATGAGCAGTTCTTC. Residues: CASSQGRSGRYNEQFF.

The V call is TRBV11-2, the J call TRBJ2-7; TRBD1 aligns across 8 bases. Trimming cost V 5 bases and J 0 bases; bases outside gene matches: 6. The CDR3 has 15 residues. Per germline, CDR1 SGHAT and CDR2 FQNNGV. The CDR3 sequence: CASSQQGEISYEQYF. In DNA form, the CDR3 reads TGTGCCAGCAGCCAACAGGGGGAGATCTCCTACGAGCAGTACTTC.

The rearrangement uses TRBV6-1 and TRBJ2-7; 9 bases are a match to TRBD1. Losses at the gene ends were 5 bases for V and 1 base for J; bases not matched to a gene: 6. The CDR3 has 15 residues. CDR1 is MNHNS, CDR2 SASEGT, per germline. The CDR3 spells CASSLPGTGSYEQYF. DNA of the CDR3: TGTGCCAGCAGTCTCCCAGGGACAGGGTCCTACGAGCAGTACTTC.

This clone has only one observation. This specimen includes other DNA sequences encoding the same CDR3. The chain carries TRBV7-9 and TRBJ2-7; D tentatively fits TRBD1 or TRBD2 (7 bases each). There are 15 residues in the CDR3. V lost 5 bases and J 0 bases, leaving 14 bases between the germline ends. Germline V lookup: CDR1 SEHNR, CDR2 FQNEAQ (reference sequence). DNA for the CDR3: TGTGCCAGCAGCCCCAGGGGGGGGGACTCCTACGAGCAGTACTTC. The encoded protein is CASSPRGGDSYEQYF.